This T cell receptor beta chain was profiled in a study of cytomegalovirus exposure and HLA in healthy donors. The CDR3 loop spans 14 amino acids. Germline V gives CDR1 SNHLY, CDR2 FYNNEI. J lost 1 base, V lost 6 bases, and 5 bases had no gene match. PCR involved 60 Vbeta and 13 Jbeta primers. The method was immunoSEQ multiplex PCR; TCRdb's version includes in-frame clones alone and lacks a portion of them. This table holds some 170,000 clones, approximately 80% found once. Sequencing was performed on PBMCs. The chain joins TRBV2 to TRBJ1-2, with 7 bases fitting TRBD1. This TCR was sampled from a man aged 45-65 years in good health and CMV-seropositive. CDR3 in amino acids: CASSTRDSNYGYTF. As DNA, the CDR3 is TGTGCCAGCAGCACCCGGGACAGTAACTATGGCTACACCTTC.